The following is a TCR beta chain sequence with its context. This record belongs to a study of blood T cell repertoires in COVID-19. Study information: COVID-19 samples from acute and convalescent phases originated in the United States, Italy and Spain. PBMCs, B-cell-depleted T cells, or T cells provided the cDNA or gDNA that made up the material.

The CDR3 runs 14 residues. CDR1 and CDR2 (germline): SNHLY, FYNNEI. V trimming: 3 bases; J trimming: 5 bases; junction bases outside the gene matches: 4. Source study methods: It was from reference gene primer amplification that nucleated cell counts were estimated. The protocol was immunoSEQ multiplex PCR, while the TCRdb copy is restricted to in-frame clones and leaves out a portion. The DNA was the basis for D and trimming; V, J and clone size are from that table. The sample records 250,000 or so clones, around three quarters being singletons. The chain links TRBV2 to TRBJ1-2; 9 bases are shared with TRBD1. Source material: peripheral blood. This TCR was recovered from a woman aged 80 or over with acute or convalescent COVID-19. The CDR3 protein is CASSEGTGLYGYTF. For the CDR3, the DNA is TGTGCCAGCAGTGAGGGGACAGGGTTATATGGCTACACCTTC.